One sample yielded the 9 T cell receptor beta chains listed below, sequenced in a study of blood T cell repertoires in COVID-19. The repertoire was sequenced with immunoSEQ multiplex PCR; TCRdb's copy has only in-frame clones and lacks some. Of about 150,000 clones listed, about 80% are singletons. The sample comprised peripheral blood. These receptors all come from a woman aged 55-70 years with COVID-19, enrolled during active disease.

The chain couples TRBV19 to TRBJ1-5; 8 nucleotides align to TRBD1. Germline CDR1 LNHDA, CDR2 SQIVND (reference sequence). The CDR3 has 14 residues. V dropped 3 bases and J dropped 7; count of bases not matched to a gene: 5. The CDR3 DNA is TGTGCCAGTAGTATTACAGGGGGATACCAGCCCCAGCATTTT. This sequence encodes CASSITGGYQPQHF.

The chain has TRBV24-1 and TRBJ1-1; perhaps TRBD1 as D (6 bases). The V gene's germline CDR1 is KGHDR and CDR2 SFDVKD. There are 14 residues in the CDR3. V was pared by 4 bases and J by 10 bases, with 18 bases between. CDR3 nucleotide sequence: TGTGCCACCAGTGACCCCACAGGGACGCAAGGAGCTTTCTTT. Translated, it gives CATSDPTGTQGAFF.

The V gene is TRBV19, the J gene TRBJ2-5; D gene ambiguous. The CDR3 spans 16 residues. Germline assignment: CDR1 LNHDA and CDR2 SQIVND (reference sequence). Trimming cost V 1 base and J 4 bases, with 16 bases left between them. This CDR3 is CASSIVPRLFGETQYF. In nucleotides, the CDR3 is TGTGCCAGTAGTATAGTTCCCCGGTTATTCGGAGAGACCCAGTACTTC.

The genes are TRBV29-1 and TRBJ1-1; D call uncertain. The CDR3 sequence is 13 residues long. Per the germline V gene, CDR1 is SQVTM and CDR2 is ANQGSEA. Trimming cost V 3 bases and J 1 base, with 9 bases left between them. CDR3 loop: CSVDGRRNTEAFF. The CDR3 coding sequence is TGCAGCGTTGATGGGAGGAGGAACACTGAAGCTTTCTTT.

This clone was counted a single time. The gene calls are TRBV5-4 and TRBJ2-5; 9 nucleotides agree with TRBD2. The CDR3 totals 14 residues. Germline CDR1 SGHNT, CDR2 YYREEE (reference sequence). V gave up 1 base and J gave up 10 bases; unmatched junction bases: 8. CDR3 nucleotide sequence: TGTGCCAGCAGCTTGAGTGGAGGTAGCGGGGGCCAGTACTTC. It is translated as CASSLSGGSGGQYF.

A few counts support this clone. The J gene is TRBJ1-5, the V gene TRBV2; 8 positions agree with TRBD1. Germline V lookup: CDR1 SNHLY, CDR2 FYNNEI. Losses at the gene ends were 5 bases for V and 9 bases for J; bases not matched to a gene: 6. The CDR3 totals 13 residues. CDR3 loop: CASSQRTGSPQHF. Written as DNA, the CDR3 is TGTGCCAGCAGTCAGAGGACAGGGTCGCCCCAGCATTTT.

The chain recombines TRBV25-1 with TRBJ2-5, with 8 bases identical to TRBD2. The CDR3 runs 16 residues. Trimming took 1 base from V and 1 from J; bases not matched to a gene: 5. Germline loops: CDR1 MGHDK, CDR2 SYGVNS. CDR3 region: CASSESGGRSQETQYF. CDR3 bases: TGTGCCAGCAGTGAATCTGGCGGGAGGAGCCAAGAGACCCAGTACTTC. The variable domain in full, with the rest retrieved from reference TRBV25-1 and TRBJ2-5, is EADIYQTPRYLVIGTGKKITLECSQTMGHDKMYWYQQDPGMELHLIHYSYGVNSTEKGDLSSESTVSRIRTEHFPLTLESARPSHTSQYLCASSESGGRSQETQYFGPGTRLLVL.

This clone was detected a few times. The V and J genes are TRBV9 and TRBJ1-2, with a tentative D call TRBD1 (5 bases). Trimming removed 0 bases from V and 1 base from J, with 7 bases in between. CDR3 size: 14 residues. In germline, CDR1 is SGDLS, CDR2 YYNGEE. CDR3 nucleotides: TGTGCCAGCAGCGTAGCCGACAGTAACTATGGCTACACCTTC. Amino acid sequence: CASSVADSNYGYTF.

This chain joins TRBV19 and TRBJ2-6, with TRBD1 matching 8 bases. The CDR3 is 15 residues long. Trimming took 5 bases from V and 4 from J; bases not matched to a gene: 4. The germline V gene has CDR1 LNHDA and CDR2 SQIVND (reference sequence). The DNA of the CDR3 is TGTGCCAGTAGTTTCCGACAGGGGGGGGCCAACGTCCTGACTTTC. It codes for CASSFRQGGANVLTF.